This note documents a single TCR beta chain sequence. Its specificity is unknown. Two oligonucleotides, mixed equimolar, formed the beta constant-region primer covering TRBC1 and TRBC2. Four rounds of PCR amplified the ligated cDNA using nested alpha and beta constant-region primers plus SP2. TCRdb re-analysed the UMI-ligation and nested PCR reads in MiXCR, keeping a single row per CDR3 protein. Among more than 100,000 distinct CDR3 sequences, 35% to 45% were seen once, and the ten largest hold roughly 0.86%. V lost 2 bases to trimming and J lost 0 bases, with 8 bases between them. Germline CDR1 and CDR2: SEHNR and FQNEAQ (reference sequence). The length of the CDR3 is 15 residues. This sample stems from a study of naive and memory T cell subsets. General observations from the study: TCR counts from RNA may reflect activation-linked expression changes.

The source is a human donor in good health. V is TRBV7-9 and J is TRBJ2-1; D not resolved. Input material: central memory CD4+ T cells from blood. The CDR3 reads CASSLIVSSYNEQFF. The CDR3, as DNA: TGTGCCAGCAGCTTAATAGTGAGCTCCTACAATGAGCAGTTCTTC.